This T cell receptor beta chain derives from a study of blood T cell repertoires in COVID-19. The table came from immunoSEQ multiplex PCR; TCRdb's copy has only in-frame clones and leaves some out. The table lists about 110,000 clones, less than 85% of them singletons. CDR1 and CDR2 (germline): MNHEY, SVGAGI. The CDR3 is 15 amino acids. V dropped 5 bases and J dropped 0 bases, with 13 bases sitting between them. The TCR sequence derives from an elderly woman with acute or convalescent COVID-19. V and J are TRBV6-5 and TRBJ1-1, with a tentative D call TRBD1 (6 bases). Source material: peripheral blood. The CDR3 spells CASSLGGAMNTEAFF. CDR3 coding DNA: TGTGCCAGCAGTCTAGGGGGGGCGATGAACACTGAAGCTTTCTTT.